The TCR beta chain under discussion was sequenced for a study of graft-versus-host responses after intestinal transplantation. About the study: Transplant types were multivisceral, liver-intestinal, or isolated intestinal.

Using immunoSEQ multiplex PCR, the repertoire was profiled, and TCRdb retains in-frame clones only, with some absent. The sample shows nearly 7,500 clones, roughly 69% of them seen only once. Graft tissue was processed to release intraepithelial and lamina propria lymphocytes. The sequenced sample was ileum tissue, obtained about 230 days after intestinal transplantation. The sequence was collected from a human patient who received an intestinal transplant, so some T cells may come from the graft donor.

The CDR3 loop is CASSLLGPVGYNEQFF. The CDR3 coding sequence is TGTGCCAGCAGTTTGCTCGGACCAGTCGGTTACAATGAGCAGTTCTTC. This chain links TRBV28 with TRBJ2-1; D is ambiguous. The CDR3 length is 16 residues. Trimming took 3 bases from V and 4 from J, leaving 16 bases between them. Germline CDR1 and CDR2: MDHEN and SYDVKM.